This TCR beta chain stems from a study of cytotoxic CD8 clonotypes in ibrutinib-treated CLL. Overall study: Productive templates per sample averaged 255,043; productive rearrangements, roughly 100,000. Notes on the study in general: Having risen at ibrutinib response, clonality had fallen back toward baseline by progression. Treatment saw public clonotypes, which were uncommon, either contract or stay stable.

Trimming took off 4 bases at V and 0 bases at J, with 12 bases between the two ends. The CDR3 is made up of 14 amino acids. The germline V gene has CDR1 SQVTM and CDR2 ANQGSEA. Genomic DNA for TCR beta libraries, 1.5 to 2 micrograms, came from cryopreserved PBMCs. Only in-frame clones appear in the TCRdb table, and some are missing; sequencing was by immunoSEQ multiplex PCR. The repertoire holds approximately 35,000 clones, with about 64% as singletons. On this clone: Antigen: not known.

The receptor was isolated from a human donor with chronic lymphocytic leukemia. This chain uses TRBV29-1 with TRBJ2-5; weak D call: TRBD2 (6 bases). This specimen was PBMCs, taken at disease progression, from a patient treated with ibrutinib. Here the CDR3 DNA reads TGCAGCGTTGTCGACAGCGGGTACCAAGAGACCCAGTACTTC. It is translated as CSVVDSGYQETQYF.